These T cell receptor beta chains were read from a single sample in a study of PD-L1 blockade in urothelial cancer. Clones were read by immunoSEQ multiplex PCR, and TCRdb kept only the in-frame ones, dropping some. In the table there are over 65,000 clones, 80% to 90% of which are singletons. The starting material was PBMCs, obtained around atezolizumab (anti-PD-L1) treatment. The receptors stem from a man between 65 and 80 years old with urothelial cancer. Both conserved end residues are part of each CDR3. A D gene is named only where the DNA matches it firmly.

j_call d_call v_call cdr3_aa
TRBJ2-5 - TRBV5-1 CASSLSVNQETQYF
TRBJ2-1 - TRBV27 CASSLLQGHNEQFF
TRBJ2-5 TRBD2 TRBV27 CASSWTSGREETQYF
TRBJ2-7 TRBD2 TRBV27 CASSLSGAGGPREQYF
TRBJ1-6 - TRBV30 CAWSVKSGNNSPLHF
TRBJ1-1 TRBD1 TRBV19 CASSIGRDRARNTEAFF
TRBJ2-7 TRBD1 TRBV5-1 CASSSGTGTYEQYF
TRBJ2-7 - TRBV28 CASSRTSGVLNEQYF
TRBJ2-7 TRBD2 TRBV7-8 CASSLAGRGYEQYF
TRBJ1-2 TRBD1 TRBV28 CASSSDRNYGYTF
TRBJ2-7 TRBD1 TRBV11-1 CASSPGQVRIVFSEQYF
TRBJ2-3 - TRBV5-1 CASSLGRDAQYF
TRBJ1-2 TRBD1 TRBV19 CASRPGTGFLYGYTF
TRBJ2-7 TRBD2 TRBV4-2 CASSERASGPYEQYF
TRBJ2-3 - TRBV6-5 CASSYSGQGTDTQYF
TRBJ1-1 TRBD1 TRBV18 CASSPLGQTNTEAFF
TRBJ2-1 TRBD2 TRBV27 CASSSASGRAYNEQFF
TRBJ1-3 - TRBV19 CASSILASSGNTIYF
TRBJ2-3 - TRBV7-8 CASSLAVVGSISTDTQYF
TRBJ2-2 TRBD2 TRBV6-1 CASSGSGSYAGELFF
TRBJ1-5 - TRBV19 CASSPSVVSNQPQHF
TRBJ1-2 TRBD1 TRBV25-1 CASSWTGGGYTF
TRBJ2-3 - TRBV5-6 CASSDPTGEAQYF
TRBJ1-1 - TRBV19 CASRNLNTEAFF
TRBJ1-2 - TRBV2 CASSEVLGGGYTF
TRBJ2-7 TRBD1 TRBV19 CASSTGTGFREQYF
TRBJ2-1 TRBD2 TRBV5-4 CASSLGLAGDLEQFF
TRBJ2-2 TRBD2 TRBV10-3 CAISSTGGPTGELFF
TRBJ2-1 TRBD2 TRBV4-1 CASSQDPGLSGRGSEQFF
TRBJ2-2 TRBD1 TRBV5-4 CASSLGGTGGTGELFF
TRBJ2-1 TRBD1 TRBV19 CASNPQGVGNEQFF
TRBJ2-7 - TRBV7-2 CASSLVAEQYF
TRBJ2-1 - TRBV28 CASSTTVPTEEQFF
TRBJ2-3 - TRBV28 CASSFGGTDTQYF
TRBJ2-7 TRBD2 TRBV7-7 CASSFGTRGEQYF
TRBJ2-7 TRBD2 TRBV7-2 CASSFRWSSGRYEQYF
TRBJ2-2 TRBD2 TRBV27 CASSTTTIGLAGVNTGELFF
TRBJ2-5 - TRBV5-1 CASSLQGGGDQETQYF
TRBJ2-7 TRBD1 TRBV5-1 CASSSNRGGEQYF
TRBJ1-2 - TRBV2 CASSEFLGLNYGYTF
TRBJ2-3 TRBD2 TRBV7-6 CASSLVSGGDTQYF
TRBJ1-2 - TRBV5-1 CASSLGGGSMNYGYTF
TRBJ2-1 TRBD2 TRBV11-2 CASSLSGIYNEQFF
TRBJ2-3 - TRBV7-8 CASSSLFTRIGTDTQYF
TRBJ2-3 - TRBV7-3 CASSFTQGSTDTQYF
TRBJ2-7 TRBD1 TRBV29-1 CSVEDRRTGLYEQYF
TRBJ1-5 TRBD1 TRBV2 CASWLGQGNQPQHF
TRBJ2-7 TRBD2 TRBV7-9 CASSDSRLAGIYEQYF